The rows below give T cell receptor beta chains drawn from one sample of a study of blood T cell repertoires in COVID-19. Assay used: immunoSEQ multiplex PCR; TCRdb lists only in-frame clones, some missing. The sample consists of some 250,000 clones, more than 75% of them appearing once. The sample taken for sequencing was peripheral blood. The receptors derive from a woman between 55 and 75 years old with active or convalescent COVID-19. Each CDR3 is given without its conserved first and last residue. The D gene is left open where the match is weak.

j_gene | v_gene | d_gene | CDR3aa
TRBJ2-1 | TRBV7-6 | . | ASSLDMRAEQF
TRBJ1-6 | TRBV3-1/TRBV3-2 | TRBD1 | ASSHNGQGYSPLH
TRBJ2-7 | TRBV29-1 | TRBD1 | SVESAGGNEQY
TRBJ1-4 | TRBV6-5 | . | ASSYERGDEKLF
TRBJ2-7 | TRBV7-9 | . | ASSPPWGESYEQY
TRBJ2-3 | TRBV2 | . | ASRRRDLPSDTQY
TRBJ1-1 | TRBV5-8 | . | AGGGGVWTEAF
TRBJ2-3 | TRBV6-5 | . | ASSLRGGPGDTQY
TRBJ2-1 | TRBV30 | TRBD1 | AWGGQGRKF
TRBJ1-1 | TRBV6-5 | . | ASIMNTEAF
TRBJ2-2 | TRBV5-1 | TRBD2 | ASSLAPSGGTGELF
TRBJ1-6 | TRBV18 | . | ASSPDPWPSVATRGGDSPLH
TRBJ1-6 | TRBV5-5 | . | ASSFQGADNSPLH
TRBJ1-2 | TRBV4-1 | . | ASSQNTQGLLTSFYGYT
TRBJ1-2 | TRBV6-5 | . | ASSLSGTTLYGYT
TRBJ1-2 | TRBV7-6 | TRBD1 | ASSSTPGGPYGYT
TRBJ2-7 | TRBV6-6 | TRBD1 | ASSLTGQSWEQY
TRBJ1-1 | TRBV5-1 | TRBD1 | ASSLWGQGSFPGAF
TRBJ1-2 | TRBV15 | TRBD1 | ATSSRTGLVGNYGYT
TRBJ2-1 | TRBV18 | . | ASSPGGYNEQF
TRBJ1-2 | TRBV6-5 | . | ASSYSTGNYGYT
TRBJ2-1 | TRBV11-2 | . | ASSWGRGFGDEQF
TRBJ1-1 | TRBV4-3 | TRBD1 | ASSQDRENAEAF
TRBJ1-1 | TRBV7-9 | . | ASSRGMDTEAF
TRBJ1-4 | TRBV5-1 | TRBD1 | ASSGGQGAGEKLF
TRBJ1-2 | TRBV12-3/TRBV12-4 | . | ASEGGDYGYT
TRBJ1-5 | TRBV30 | . | AWSPSGGRDQPQH
TRBJ2-7 | TRBV19 | . | ASSHRPGHPRGHEQY
TRBJ1-2 | TRBV3-1/TRBV3-2 | . | ASSQLQGIGYT
TRBJ2-5 | TRBV9 | . | ASSVGPRAVGQETQY
TRBJ2-3 | TRBV9 | TRBD2 | ASSANGGALDTQY
TRBJ2-1 | TRBV5-1 | . | ASSLVGSRPNEQF
TRBJ2-7 | TRBV24-1 | TRBD1 | ATSDWDRGWYEQY
TRBJ2-5 | TRBV9 | . | ASSVDGQGKETQY
TRBJ2-1 | TRBV7-9 | TRBD1 | ASSPYRGSLANEQF
TRBJ2-3 | TRBV27 | . | ASSARADTQY
TRBJ2-1 | TRBV4-3 | TRBD2 | ASSSQPGLANGGEQF
TRBJ2-3 | TRBV7-6 | . | ASSLRWSSTDTQY
TRBJ1-1 | TRBV27 | TRBD1 | ASSLSTGGWTEAF
TRBJ1-6 | TRBV12-3/TRBV12-4 | . | ASSFSGDSPLH
TRBJ1-2 | TRBV10-3 | TRBD1 | AISEGQGWGYT
TRBJ1-2 | TRBV3-1/TRBV3-2 | . | ASSTSGRRNYGYT
TRBJ1-3 | TRBV3-1/TRBV3-2 | . | ASSFRGTGNTIY
TRBJ2-2 | TRBV5-8 | TRBD2 | ASSLEGRGTGELF
TRBJ2-5 | TRBV27 | . | ASSTLQRETQY
TRBJ2-5 | TRBV5-8 | . | ASSLAEDIQQETQY
TRBJ2-1 | TRBV11-2 | TRBD1 | ASSLLSGTGVYNEQF
TRBJ2-1 | TRBV12-3/TRBV12-4 | . | ASSRGNEQF
TRBJ2-2 | TRBV7-3 | . | ASGRGSTGELF
TRBJ1-2 | TRBV27 | TRBD1 | ASSPSGRGAEGYT
TRBJ2-2 | TRBV6-5 | TRBD2 | ASSSRLAANTGELF
TRBJ2-6 | TRBV5-8 | . | ATLLREAGANVLT
TRBJ1-2 | TRBV6-5 | . | ASSYLGGGYT
TRBJ1-4 | TRBV2 | . | ASMLHVGDNLF
TRBJ2-3 | TRBV5-1 | . | ASSIQGGTDTQY
TRBJ2-1 | TRBV19 | TRBD1 | ASSGQGNNEQF
TRBJ1-6 | TRBV25-1 | . | ASSGTGQPPLH
TRBJ2-2 | TRBV23-1 | . | ASSQGGQRGSSTGELF